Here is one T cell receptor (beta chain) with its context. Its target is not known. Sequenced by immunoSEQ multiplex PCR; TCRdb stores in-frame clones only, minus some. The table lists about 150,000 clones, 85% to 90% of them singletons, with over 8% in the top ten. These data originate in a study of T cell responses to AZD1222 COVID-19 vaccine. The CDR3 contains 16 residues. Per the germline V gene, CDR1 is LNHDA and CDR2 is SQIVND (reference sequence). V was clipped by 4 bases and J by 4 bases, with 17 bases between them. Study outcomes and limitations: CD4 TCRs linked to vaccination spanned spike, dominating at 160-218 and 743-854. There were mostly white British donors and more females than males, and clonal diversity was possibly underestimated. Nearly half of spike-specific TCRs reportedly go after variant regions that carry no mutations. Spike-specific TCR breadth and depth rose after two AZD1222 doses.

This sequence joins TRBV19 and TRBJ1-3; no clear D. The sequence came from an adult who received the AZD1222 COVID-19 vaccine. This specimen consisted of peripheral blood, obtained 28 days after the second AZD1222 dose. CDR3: CASSTYSSLGGNTIYF. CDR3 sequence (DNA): TGTGCCAGTAGTACCTACAGCTCCCTTGGAGGAAACACCATATATTTT.